This note documents a single T cell receptor (beta chain) sequence. The antigen is not known. MiXCR, run by TCRdb on the RT-PCR reads, gives a single entry per CDR3 protein. The sample carries about 520,000 distinct CDR3 sequences, about 25% recorded once. The data originate from a study of response to subunit inactivated influenza vaccine. Broader study findings: With each seasonal influenza vaccination, the authors suggested, few new T cells are recruited.

Per the germline V gene, CDR1 is MNHEY and CDR2 is SVGAGI. The CDR3 has 16 residues. Trimming pared 4 bases from V and 4 bases from J, leaving 20 bases between. Material: CD4+ T cells sorted from PBMCs, obtained more than 4 days after vaccination. The sequence derives from a man aged 45 to 65 who received an inactivated influenza vaccine. V and J are TRBV6-5 and TRBJ2-7; D may be TRBD2 (5 bases). CDR3 in amino acids: CASSSYGLLTTYEQYF. In nucleotides, the CDR3 is TGTGCCAGCAGTTCTTATGGACTCTTAACCACTTACGAGCAGTACTTC.